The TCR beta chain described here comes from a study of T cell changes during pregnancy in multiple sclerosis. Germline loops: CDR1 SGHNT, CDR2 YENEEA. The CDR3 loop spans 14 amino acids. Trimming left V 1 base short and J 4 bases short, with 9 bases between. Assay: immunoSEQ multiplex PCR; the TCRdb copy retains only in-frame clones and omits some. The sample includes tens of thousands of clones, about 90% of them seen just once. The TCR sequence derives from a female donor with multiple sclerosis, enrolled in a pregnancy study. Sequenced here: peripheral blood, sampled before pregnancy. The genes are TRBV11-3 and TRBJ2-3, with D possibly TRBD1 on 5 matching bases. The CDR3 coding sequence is TGTGCCAGCAGCTTAGGGGGCGCCGCAGATACGCAGTATTTT. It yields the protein CASSLGGAADTQYF.